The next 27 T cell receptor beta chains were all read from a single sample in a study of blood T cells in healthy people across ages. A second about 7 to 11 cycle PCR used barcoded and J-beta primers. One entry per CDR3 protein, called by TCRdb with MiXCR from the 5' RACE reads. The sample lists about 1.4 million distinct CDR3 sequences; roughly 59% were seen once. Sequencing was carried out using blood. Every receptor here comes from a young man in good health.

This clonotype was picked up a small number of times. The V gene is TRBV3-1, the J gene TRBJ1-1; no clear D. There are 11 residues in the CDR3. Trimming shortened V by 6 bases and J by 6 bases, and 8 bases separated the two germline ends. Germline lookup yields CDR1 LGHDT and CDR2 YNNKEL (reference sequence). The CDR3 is CASRDRAEAFF. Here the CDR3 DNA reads TGTGCCAGCAGGGACCGGGCTGAAGCTTTCTTT.

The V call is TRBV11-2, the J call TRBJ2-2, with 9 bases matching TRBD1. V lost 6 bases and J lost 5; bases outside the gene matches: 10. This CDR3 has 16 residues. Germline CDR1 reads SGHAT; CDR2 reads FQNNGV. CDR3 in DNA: TGTGCCAGCAGAAGACCGGGACAGGGCACGACCGGGGAGCTGTTTTTT. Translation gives CASRRPGQGTTGELFF.

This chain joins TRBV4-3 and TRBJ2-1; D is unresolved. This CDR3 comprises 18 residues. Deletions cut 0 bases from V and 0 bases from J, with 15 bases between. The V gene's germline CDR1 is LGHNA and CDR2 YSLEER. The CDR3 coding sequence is TGCGCCAGCAGCCAAGATCTAAACCCCAAGGGCTCCTACAATGAGCAGTTCTTC. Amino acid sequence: CASSQDLNPKGSYNEQFF.

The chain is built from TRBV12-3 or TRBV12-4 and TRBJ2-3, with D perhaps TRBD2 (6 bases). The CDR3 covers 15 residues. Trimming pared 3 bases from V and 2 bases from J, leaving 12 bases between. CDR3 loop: CASSFSRLDTDTQYF. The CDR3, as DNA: TGTGCCAGCAGTTTTAGCAGACTAGACACAGATACGCAGTATTTT.

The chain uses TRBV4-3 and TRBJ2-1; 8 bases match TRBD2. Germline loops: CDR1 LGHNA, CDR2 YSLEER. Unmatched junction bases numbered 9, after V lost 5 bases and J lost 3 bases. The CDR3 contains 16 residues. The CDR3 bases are TGCGCCAGCAGCTCCCATGGAGCGGGGGACTACAATGAGCAGTTCTTC. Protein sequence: CASSSHGAGDYNEQFF.

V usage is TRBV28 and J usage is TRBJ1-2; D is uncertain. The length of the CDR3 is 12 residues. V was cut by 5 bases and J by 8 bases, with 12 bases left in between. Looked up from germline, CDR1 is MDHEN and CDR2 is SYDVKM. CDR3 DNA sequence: TGTGCCAGCAGTCCACTCTCGAGGGGCTACACCTTC. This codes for CASSPLSRGYTF.

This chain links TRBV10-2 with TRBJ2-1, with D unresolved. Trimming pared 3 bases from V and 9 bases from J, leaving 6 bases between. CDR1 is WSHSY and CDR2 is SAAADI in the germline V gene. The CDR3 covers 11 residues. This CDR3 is CASSDSAEQFF. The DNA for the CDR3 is TGCGCCAGCAGTGATTCAGCTGAGCAGTTCTTC.

The CDR3 sequence is CASSPDRTFTGELFF. Written as DNA, the CDR3 is TGCGCCAGCAGCCCCGACCGGACATTCACCGGGGAGCTGTTTTTT. This chain connects TRBV5-1 to TRBJ2-2; D might be TRBD1 (5 bases). The CDR3 contains 15 residues. Germline CDR1 SGHRS, CDR2 YFSETQ. V dropped 4 bases and J dropped 4 bases, with 14 bases sitting between them.

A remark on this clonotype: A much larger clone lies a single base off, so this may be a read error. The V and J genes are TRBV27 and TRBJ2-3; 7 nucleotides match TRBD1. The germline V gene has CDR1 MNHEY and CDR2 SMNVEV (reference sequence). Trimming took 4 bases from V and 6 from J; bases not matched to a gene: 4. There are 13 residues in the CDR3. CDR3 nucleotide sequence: TGTGCCAGCAGTTCCAGGGACAGCGATACGCAGTATTTT. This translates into CASSSRDSDTQYF.

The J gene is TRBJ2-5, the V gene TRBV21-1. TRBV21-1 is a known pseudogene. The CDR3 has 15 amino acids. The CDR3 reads CASSNPVLRQETQYF. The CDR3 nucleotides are TGTGCCAGCAGCAACCCCGTTTTGCGGCAAGAGACCCAGTACTTC.

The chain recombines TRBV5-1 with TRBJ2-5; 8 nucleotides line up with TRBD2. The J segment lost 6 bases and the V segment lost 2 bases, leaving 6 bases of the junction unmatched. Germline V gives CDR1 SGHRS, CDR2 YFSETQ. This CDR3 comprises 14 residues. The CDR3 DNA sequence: TGCGCCAGCAGCTTCACTAGCGGATGGCAGACCCAGTACTTC. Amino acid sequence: CASSFTSGWQTQYF. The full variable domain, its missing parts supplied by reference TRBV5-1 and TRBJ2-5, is KAGVTQTPRYLIKTRGQQVTLSCSPISGHRSVSWYQQTPGQGLQFLFEYFSETQRNKGNFPGRFSGRQFSNSRSEMNVSTLELGDSALYLCASSFTSGWQTQYFGPGTRLLVL.

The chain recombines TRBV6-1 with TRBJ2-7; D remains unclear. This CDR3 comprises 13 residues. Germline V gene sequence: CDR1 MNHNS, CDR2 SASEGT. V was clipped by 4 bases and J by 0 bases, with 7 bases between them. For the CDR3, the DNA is TGTGCCAGCAGTGCCCACTACTCCTACGAGCAGTACTTC. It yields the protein CASSAHYSYEQYF.

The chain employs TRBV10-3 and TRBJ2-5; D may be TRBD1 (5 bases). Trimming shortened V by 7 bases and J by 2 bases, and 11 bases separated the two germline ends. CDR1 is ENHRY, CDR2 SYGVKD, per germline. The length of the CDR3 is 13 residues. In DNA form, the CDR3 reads TGTGCCATCATGGGGCAGCCTCAAGAGACCCAGTACTTC. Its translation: CAIMGQPQETQYF.

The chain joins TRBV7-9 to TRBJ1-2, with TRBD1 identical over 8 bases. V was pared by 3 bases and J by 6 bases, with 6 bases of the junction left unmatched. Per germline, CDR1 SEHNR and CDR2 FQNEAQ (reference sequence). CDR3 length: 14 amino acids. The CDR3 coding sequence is TGTGCCAGCAGCTTGGTAGGACAGGGAGATGGCTACACCTTC. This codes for CASSLVGQGDGYTF.

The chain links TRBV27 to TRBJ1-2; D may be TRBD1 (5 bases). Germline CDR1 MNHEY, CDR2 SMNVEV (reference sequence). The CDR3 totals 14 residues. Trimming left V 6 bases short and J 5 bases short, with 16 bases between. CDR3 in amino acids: CASRLRDPEYGYTF. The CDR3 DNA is TGTGCCAGCAGGCTACGGGACCCCGAATATGGCTACACCTTC.

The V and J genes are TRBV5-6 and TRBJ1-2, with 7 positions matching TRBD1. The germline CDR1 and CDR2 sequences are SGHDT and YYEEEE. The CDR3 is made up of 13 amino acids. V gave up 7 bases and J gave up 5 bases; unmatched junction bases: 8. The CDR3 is CASFGQALYGYTF. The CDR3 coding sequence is TGTGCCAGCTTTGGACAGGCCCTATATGGCTACACCTTC.

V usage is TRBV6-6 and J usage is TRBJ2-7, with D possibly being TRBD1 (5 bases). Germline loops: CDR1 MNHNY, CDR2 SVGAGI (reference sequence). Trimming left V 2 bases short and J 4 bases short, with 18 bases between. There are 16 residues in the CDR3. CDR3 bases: TGTGCCAGCAGTTACCCGGTCCCCGACAGAGTATACGAGCAGTACTTC. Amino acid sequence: CASSYPVPDRVYEQYF.

The CDR3 DNA follows: TGCAGTGCTAGCCAGGACGGCTACGAGCAGTACTTC. It yields the protein CSASQDGYEQYF. The chain recombines TRBV20-1 with TRBJ2-7; D ambiguous. The ends were cut back, 3 bases at V and 3 bases at J, with 9 bases in the middle. The germline V gene has CDR1 DFQATT and CDR2 SNEGSKA (reference sequence). The CDR3 consists of 12 residues.

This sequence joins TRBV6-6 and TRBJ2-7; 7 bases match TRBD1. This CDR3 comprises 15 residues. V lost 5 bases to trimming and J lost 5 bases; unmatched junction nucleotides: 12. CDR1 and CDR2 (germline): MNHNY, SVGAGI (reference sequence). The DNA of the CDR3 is TGTGCCAGCAGTGACAAGACAGGGAAGAGCCACGAGCAGTACTTC. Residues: CASSDKTGKSHEQYF.

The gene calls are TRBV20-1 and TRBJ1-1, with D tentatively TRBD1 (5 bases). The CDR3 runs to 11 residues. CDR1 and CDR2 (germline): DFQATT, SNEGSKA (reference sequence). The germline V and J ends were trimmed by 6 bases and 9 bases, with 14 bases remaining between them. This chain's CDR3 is CSARGGTKAFF. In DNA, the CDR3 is TGCAGTGCGCGGGGAGGGACTAAAGCTTTCTTT.

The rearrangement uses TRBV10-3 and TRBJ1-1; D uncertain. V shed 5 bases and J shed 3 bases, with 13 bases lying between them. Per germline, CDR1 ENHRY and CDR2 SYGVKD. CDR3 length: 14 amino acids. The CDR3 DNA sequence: TGTGCCATCAGTATAGGGCCTGGGGACACTGAAGCTTTCTTT. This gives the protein CAISIGPGDTEAFF.

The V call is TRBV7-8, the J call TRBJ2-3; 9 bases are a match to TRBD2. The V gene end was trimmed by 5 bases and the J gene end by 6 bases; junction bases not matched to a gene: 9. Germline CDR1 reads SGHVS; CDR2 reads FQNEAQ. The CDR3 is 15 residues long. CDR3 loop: CASSLTSGPGDTQYF. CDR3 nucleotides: TGTGCCAGCAGCCTAACTAGCGGGCCGGGGGATACGCAGTATTTT. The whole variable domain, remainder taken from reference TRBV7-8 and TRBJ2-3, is GAGVSQSPRYKVAKRGQDVALRCDPISGHVSLFWYQQALGQGPEFLTYFQNEAQLDKSGLPSDRFFAERPEGSVSTLKIQRTQQEDSAVYLCASSLTSGPGDTQYFGPGTRLTVL.

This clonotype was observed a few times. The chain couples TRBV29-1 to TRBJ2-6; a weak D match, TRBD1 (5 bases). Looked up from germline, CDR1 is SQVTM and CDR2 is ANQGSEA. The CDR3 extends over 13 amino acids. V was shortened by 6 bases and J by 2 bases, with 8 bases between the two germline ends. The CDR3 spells CSVGLPGANVLTF. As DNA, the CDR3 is TGCAGCGTGGGGCTTCCTGGGGCCAACGTCCTGACTTTC.

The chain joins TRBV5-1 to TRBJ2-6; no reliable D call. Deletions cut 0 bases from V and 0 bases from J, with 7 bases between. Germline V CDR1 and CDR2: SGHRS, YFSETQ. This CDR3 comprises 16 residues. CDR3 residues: CASSLEPSSGANVLTF. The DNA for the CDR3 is TGCGCCAGCAGCTTGGAACCGTCCTCTGGGGCCAACGTCCTGACTTTC.

The CDR3: CAISPDTTSEQFF. The DNA of the CDR3 is TGTGCCATCAGCCCCGACACTACTAGCGAACAGTTCTTC. V gene TRBV10-3 combines with J gene TRBJ2-1; TRBD2 matches 7 bases. The CDR3 consists of 13 residues. V lost 6 bases to trimming and J lost 13 bases; unmatched junction nucleotides: 12. Germline V gives CDR1 ENHRY, CDR2 SYGVKD.

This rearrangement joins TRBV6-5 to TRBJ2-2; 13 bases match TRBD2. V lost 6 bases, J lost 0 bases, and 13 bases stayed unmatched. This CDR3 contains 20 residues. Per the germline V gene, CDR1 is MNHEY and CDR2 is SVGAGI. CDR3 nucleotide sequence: TGTGCCAGCAGACTCGTCGCCCAACTAGCGGGAGGGGCGAACACCGGGGAGCTGTTTTTT. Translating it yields CASRLVAQLAGGANTGELFF.

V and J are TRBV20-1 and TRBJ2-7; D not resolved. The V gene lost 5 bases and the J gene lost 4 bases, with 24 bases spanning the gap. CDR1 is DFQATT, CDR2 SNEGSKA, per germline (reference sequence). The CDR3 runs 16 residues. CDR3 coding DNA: TGCAGTGCTCGTGGATCCCCCCGGGTCCGGCTATACGAGCAGTACTTC. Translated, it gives CSARGSPRVRLYEQYF.